These 12 T cell receptor beta chains share one sample of origin, sequenced in a study of glioma-infiltrating T cells after dendritic cell vaccination. The time point is: after dendritic cell vaccination, including at tumor progression/relapse. The table came from immunoSEQ multiplex PCR; TCRdb's copy has only in-frame clones and leaves some out. The table includes 70,000 to 90,000 clones, roughly four fifths detected once. The sample in question was blood, obtained after dendritic cell vaccination. The source of these receptors is a human donor with glioblastoma.

The chain recombines TRBV5-1 with TRBJ2-1; 9 bases are a match to TRBD2. V shed 0 bases, J shed 9 bases, and the junction held 4 bases outside the gene matches. The CDR3 is 14 residues long. Germline assignment: CDR1 SGHRS and CDR2 YFSETQ. For the CDR3, the DNA is TGCGCCAGCAGCTTGGGACTAGCGGAGGGTGAGCAGTTCTTC. As protein: CASSLGLAEGEQFF.

The chain couples TRBV6-5 to TRBJ2-5; TRBD1 aligns across 7 bases. The CDR3 loop spans 13 amino acids. Germline trimming cut 2 bases from V and 3 bases from J; bases unmatched to any gene: 0. The germline CDR1 and CDR2 sequences are MNHEY and SVGAGI. CDR3 protein: CASSYDREETQYF. The CDR3 nucleotides are TGTGCCAGCAGTTACGACAGGGAAGAGACCCAGTACTTC.

In DNA, the CDR3 is TGTGCCAGCAGCTCAGGACAGACTAACACCGGGGAGCTGTTTTTT. It translates to CASSSGQTNTGELFF. V and J are TRBV7-9 and TRBJ2-2, with a tentative D call TRBD1 (6 bases). Germline loops: CDR1 SEHNR, CDR2 FQNEAQ (reference sequence). The CDR3 has 15 residues. The V gene lost 4 bases and the J gene lost 2 bases, with 11 bases spanning the gap.

The table lists this clone with a count of one. This sequence joins TRBV6-5 and TRBJ1-5, with D perhaps TRBD1 (6 bases). This CDR3 contains 14 residues. V lost 6 bases and J 6 bases, leaving 15 bases between the germline ends. The V gene's germline CDR1 is MNHEY and CDR2 SVGAGI. The CDR3 here is CASRTRTGTQPQHF. Here the CDR3 DNA reads TGTGCCAGCAGGACGAGAACAGGGACTCAGCCCCAGCATTTT.

The CDR3 loop is CASSGVHPGQGNTDTQYF. CDR3 nucleotides: TGTGCCAGCAGTGGGGTCCATCCGGGACAGGGGAACACAGATACGCAGTATTTT. This rearrangement joins TRBV25-1 to TRBJ2-3; 10 nucleotides match TRBD1. Germline loops: CDR1 MGHDK, CDR2 SYGVNS. V trimming: 4 bases; J trimming: 2 bases; junction bases outside the gene matches: 12. The CDR3 contains 18 residues. The variable domain in full, completed from reference TRBV25-1 and TRBJ2-3, reads EADIYQTPRYLVIGTGKKITLECSQTMGHDKMYWYQQDPGMELHLIHYSYGVNSTEKGDLSSESTVSRIRTEHFPLTLESARPSHTSQYLCASSGVHPGQGNTDTQYFGPGTRLTVL.

The sample holds a few counts of this clone. The rearrangement joins TRBV12-5 to TRBJ2-3; TRBD2 aligns across 8 bases. Germline trimming cut 1 base from V and 6 bases from J; bases unmatched to any gene: 6. The CDR3 is 15 amino acids. CDR1 is LGHNT, CDR2 FRNRAP, per germline. This CDR3 reads CASGLAGGYYDTQYF. In DNA form, the CDR3 reads TGTGCTAGTGGTTTGGCGGGGGGGTATTATGATACGCAGTATTTT. Full variable domain (rest looked up from reference TRBV12-5 and TRBJ2-3): DARVTQTPRHKVTEMGQEVTMRCQPILGHNTVFWYRQTMMQGLELLAYFRNRAPLDDSGMPKDRFSAEMPDATLATLKIQPSEPRDSAVYFCASGLAGGYYDTQYFGPGTRLTVL.

The gene calls are TRBV5-1 and TRBJ2-1; 10 nucleotides line up with TRBD1. V shed 4 bases and J 3 bases; nucleotides not matched to a gene: 4. Germline lookup yields CDR1 SGHRS and CDR2 YFSETQ. There are 15 residues in the CDR3. CDR3 bases: TGCGCCAGCAGCACGAGGACAGGGGGCTACAATGAGCAGTTCTTC. It specifies CASSTRTGGYNEQFF.

The V call is TRBV6-8, the J call TRBJ1-1, with TRBD1 as a possible D gene (5 bases). Germline V gene sequence: CDR1 MNHGY, CDR2 SAAAGT. This CDR3 has 15 residues. Trimming cost V 6 bases and J 7 bases, with 21 bases left between them. CDR3 coding DNA: TGTGCCAGCAGCCGCCGGGGGTTTCGGGAGGTTGAAGCTTTCTTT. Its protein product is CASSRRGFREVEAFF.

The rearrangement uses TRBV18 and TRBJ1-4; unclear D gene. The CDR3 is made up of 15 amino acids. Germline V gene lookup returns CDR1 KGHSH and CDR2 LQKENI. Trimming stripped 0 bases from V and 11 bases from J, with 16 bases between. The CDR3 loop reads CASSPPFMDPGKLFF. The CDR3 coding sequence is TGTGCCAGCTCACCACCTTTCATGGACCCGGGGAAACTGTTTTTT.

This clone was counted between two and nine times. The chain joins TRBV19 to TRBJ1-3, with TRBD1 matching over 7 bases. The CDR3 totals 16 residues. Trimming at V came to 7 bases and at J to 0 bases, leaving 9 bases not matched to a gene. CDR1 and CDR2 from the germline V gene are LNHDA and SQIVND (reference sequence). The CDR3 sequence: CASTPGDSASGNTIYF. The CDR3 DNA reads as TGTGCCAGTACCCCGGGGGACAGTGCCTCTGGAAACACCATATATTTT.

The chain combines TRBV5-4 with TRBJ2-5, with TRBD2 matching 8 bases. Losses at the gene ends were 4 bases for V and 5 bases for J; bases not matched to a gene: 7. The CDR3 spans 14 residues. In germline, CDR1 is SGHNT, CDR2 YYREEE (reference sequence). In DNA form, the CDR3 reads TGTGCCAGCAGCAAAAGGACTAGCACGGAGACCCAGTACTTC. Translating gives CASSKRTSTETQYF. Full variable domain (rest looked up from reference TRBV5-4 and TRBJ2-5): ETGVTQSPTHLIKTRGQQVTLRCSSQSGHNTVSWYQQALGQGPQFIFQYYREEENGRGNFPPRFSGLQFPNYSSELNVNALELDDSALYLCASSKRTSTETQYFGPGTRLLVL.

This clone was seen more than once but under ten times. This chain joins TRBV5-6 and TRBJ2-1; D is perhaps TRBD1 (5 bases). The ends were cut back, 0 bases at V and 9 bases at J, with 13 bases in the middle. Germline V CDR1 and CDR2: SGHDT, YYEEEE. The CDR3 length is 14 residues. The CDR3 sequence: CASSLGRVSTEQFF. CDR3 nucleotide sequence: TGTGCCAGCAGCTTGGGCAGGGTATCAACTGAGCAGTTCTTC.